These T cell receptor beta chains were read from a single sample in a study of cytomegalovirus exposure and HLA in healthy donors. Data came from immunoSEQ multiplex PCR; TCRdb stores just in-frame clones and leaves some out. Of 150,000 to 200,000 clones listed, over 75% are singletons. Sequenced input: PBMCs. Receptor source: a girl under two years old in good health and CMV-seronegative. CDR3s include the opening cysteine and the closing phenylalanine or tryptophan. The order of the fields is CDR3 protein, CDR3 DNA, clone size, D gene, V gene, J gene. A D gene is named only where the DNA matches it firmly. Only some rows state a clone size, as once, few, many or a class for expanded clones.

CSVHDRFEAFF	TGCAGCGTTCACGACAGGTTTGAAGCTTTCTTT	NA	NA	TRBV29-1	TRBJ1-1
CASSQVPPTGTGCGYTF	TGTGCCAGCAGCCAAGTTCCCCCGACCGGGACAGGGTGTGGCTACACCTTC	NA	TRBD1	TRBV4-2	TRBJ1-2
CASSPPGLASSYEQYF	TGTGCCAGCAGCCCCCCGGGACTAGCCTCCTCCTACGAGCAGTACTTC	NA	TRBD2	TRBV11-2	TRBJ2-7
CASSLEGSRGYGYTF	TGCGCCAGCAGCTTGGAGGGGTCAAGGGGCTATGGCTACACCTTC	NA	NA	TRBV5-1	TRBJ1-2
CASSYWGGSPLHF	TGTGCCAGCAGTTACTGGGGGGGGTCACCCCTCCACTTT	NA	NA	TRBV6-5	TRBJ1-6
CASKTGLYGYTF	TGTGCCAGTAAAACAGGGCTCTATGGCTACACCTTC	few	NA	TRBV5-4	TRBJ1-2
CASVDSPNTGELFF	TGTGCCAGCGTGGACAGCCCGAACACCGGGGAGCTGTTTTTT	NA	NA	TRBV7-9	TRBJ2-2
CASSQELPGQKETQYF	TGCGCCAGCAGCCAGGAATTACCGGGACAAAAAGAGACCCAGTACTTC	NA	NA	TRBV4-1	TRBJ2-5
CASSLGPFGTAVSYEQYF	TGTGCCAGCAGCTTAGGTCCGTTCGGGACAGCAGTTTCCTACGAGCAGTACTTC	NA	TRBD1	TRBV5-5	TRBJ2-7
CASSLNPGGGEQFF	TGTGCCAGCAGCTTAAATCCGGGAGGCGGCGAGCAGTTCTTC	NA	TRBD2	TRBV7-3	TRBJ2-1
CASSIGPGQGIEQYF	TGTGCCAGTAGTATAGGGCCGGGACAGGGCATCGAGCAGTACTTC	NA	TRBD1	TRBV19	TRBJ2-7
CATNTPSTDTQYF	TGTGCCACAAACACCCCTAGCACAGATACGCAGTATTTT	NA	NA	TRBV5-4	TRBJ2-3
CASSFSSGANVLTF	TGTGCCAGCAGCTTCTCCTCTGGGGCCAACGTCCTGACTTTC	NA	NA	TRBV7-2	TRBJ2-6
CASSPQPYEQYF	TGTGCCAGCAGCCCACAGCCCTACGAGCAGTACTTC	NA	NA	TRBV5-8	TRBJ2-7
CSVETYSGGYTF	TGCAGCGTTGAAACGTATTCGGGTGGCTACACCTTC	NA	NA	TRBV29-1	TRBJ1-2
CASSYSNGVGELFF	TGTGCCAGCAGTTACTCGAACGGGGTCGGGGAGCTGTTTTTT	NA	NA	TRBV6-5	TRBJ2-2
CSVEGRVGGGELFF	TGCAGCGTTGAAGGACGGGTGGGAGGCGGGGAGCTGTTTTTT	NA	NA	TRBV29-1	TRBJ2-2
CASSYTTSYEQYF	TGTGCCAGCAGTTATACGACATCCTACGAGCAGTACTTC	once	NA	TRBV7-2	TRBJ2-7
CASTWGVVQPQHF	TGTGCCAGCACGTGGGGGGTTGTTCAGCCCCAGCATTTT	NA	NA	TRBV2	TRBJ1-5
CASSLRGFTMRSGANVLTF	TGTGCCAGCAGCTTAAGAGGGTTTACGATGCGGTCCGGGGCCAACGTCCTGACTTTC	NA	NA	TRBV7-3	TRBJ2-6
CASSLTGGYSTYEQYF	TGTGCCAGCAGCTTGACAGGGGGCTACTCAACCTACGAGCAGTACTTC	few	TRBD1	TRBV7-2	TRBJ2-7
CASSMRDTTAGTDTQYF	TGTGCCAGCAGCATGAGGGACACGACCGCTGGCACAGATACGCAGTATTTT	NA	NA	TRBV7-6	TRBJ2-3
CASSDPTGGVYEQYF	TGTGCCAGCAGTGATCCCACAGGGGGGGTTTACGAGCAGTACTTC	once	NA	TRBV6-1	TRBJ2-7
CASSRDRVSYGYTF	TGTGCCAGCAGCCGGGACAGGGTCAGCTATGGCTACACCTTC	few	TRBD1	TRBV27	TRBJ1-2
CASSWDRAAEQYF	TGTGCCAGCAGCTGGGACAGGGCGGCGGAGCAGTACTTC	NA	TRBD1	TRBV11-3	TRBJ2-7
CASSLVPSGGEVYGYTF	TGCGCCAGCAGCTTGGTGCCCTCGGGGGGCGAGGTCTATGGCTACACCTTC	few	NA	TRBV5-1	TRBJ1-2
CAWSELGVGYGYTF	TGTGCCTGGAGTGAACTCGGGGTGGGCTATGGCTACACCTTC	NA	NA	TRBV30	TRBJ1-2
CASSSGGSTDTQYF	TGTGCCAGCAGTAGTGGGGGCAGCACAGATACGCAGTATTTT	NA	NA	TRBV25-1	TRBJ2-3
CASSEIGQGHNSPLHF	TGTGCCAGCAGTGAAATAGGACAGGGCCATAATTCACCCCTCCACTTT	once	TRBD1	TRBV2	TRBJ1-6
CAWSSGYQPQHF	TGTGCCTGGAGTTCAGGCTATCAGCCCCAGCATTTT	NA	NA	TRBV30	TRBJ1-5
CASSLSSGAGFNEQFF	TGTGCCAGCAGTTTATCTAGTGGGGCGGGGTTCAATGAGCAGTTCTTC	NA	NA	TRBV27	TRBJ2-1
CASSDRPDRGNTEAFF	TGTGCCAGCAGTGACCGCCCGGACAGGGGGAACACTGAAGCTTTCTTT	NA	TRBD1	TRBV6-4	TRBJ1-1
CASGFAGGPYEQYF	TGTGCTAGTGGTTTTGCGGGGGGGCCCTACGAGCAGTACTTC	NA	TRBD2	TRBV12-5	TRBJ2-7
CASSKALPALWERGNIQYF	TGTGCCAGCAGCAAAGCGCTTCCGGCACTGTGGGAGCGGGGTAACATTCAGTACTTC	NA	NA	TRBV21-1	TRBJ2-4
CASSIQGLYNEQFF	TGTGCCAGTAGTATACAGGGTCTTTACAATGAGCAGTTCTTC	NA	NA	TRBV19	TRBJ2-1
CASSTGVGTGNTGELFF	TGTGCCAGCAGCACTGGTGTCGGGACAGGGAACACCGGGGAGCTGTTTTTT	NA	TRBD1	TRBV7-3	TRBJ2-2
CASSFSITHPGQGTEQYF	TGTGCCAGCAGCTTTAGCATTACCCATCCGGGACAGGGTACCGAGCAGTACTTC	few	TRBD1	TRBV5-4	TRBJ2-7
CASSLAFGQRYGYTF	TGCGCCAGCAGCTTGGCCTTCGGACAGCGCTATGGCTACACCTTC	few	NA	TRBV5-1	TRBJ1-2
CATVDRRNTEAFF	TGTGCCACTGTCGACAGGCGAAACACTGAAGCTTTCTTT	NA	NA	TRBV19	TRBJ1-1
CASRKTGVNEQFF	TGTGCCAGCAGAAAAACAGGGGTGAATGAGCAGTTCTTC	NA	TRBD1	TRBV13	TRBJ2-1
CASSSRPGQSSYNEQFF	TGTGCCAGCAGCTCTAGACCGGGACAAAGCTCCTACAATGAGCAGTTCTTC	NA	NA	TRBV7-6	TRBJ2-1
CALRTENSEQYF	TGTGCCTTGAGGACAGAAAATAGCGAGCAGTACTTC	NA	NA	TRBV30	TRBJ2-7
CASSDTGGYGYTF	TGTGCCAGCAGTGATACAGGGGGCTATGGCTACACCTTC	NA	TRBD1	TRBV2	TRBJ1-2
CASSDLQGASYEQYF	TGTGCCAGCAGTGACCTACAGGGCGCCTCCTACGAGCAGTACTTC	NA	NA	TRBV6-1	TRBJ2-7
CASSLLRSNQNHGYTF	TGTGCCAGCAGTTTGCTGCGGTCCAACCAGAACCATGGCTACACCTTC	NA	NA	TRBV6-5	TRBJ1-2
CAWSVLRETLHF	TGTGCCTGGAGTGTATTACGGGAGACCCTCCACTTT	NA	NA	TRBV30	TRBJ1-6
CASSLMGRGGTDTQYF	TGTGCCAGCAGCTTAATGGGGCGGGGGGGTACAGATACGCAGTATTTT	once	TRBD2	TRBV7-3	TRBJ2-3
CASSINRAEQFF	TGTGCCAGTAGTATTAACAGGGCTGAGCAGTTCTTC	NA	NA	TRBV19	TRBJ2-1
CSVVRQGMNTEAFF	TGCAGCGTTGTTAGACAGGGCATGAACACTGAAGCTTTCTTT	NA	TRBD1	TRBV29-1	TRBJ1-1
CAWGTGKAGGYTF	TGTGCCTGGGGGACAGGGAAGGCGGGGGGCTACACCTTC	once	TRBD1	TRBV30	TRBJ1-2
CASSIDHPGLYEQYF	TGTGCCAGTAGTATAGATCATCCAGGGCTCTACGAGCAGTACTTC	NA	NA	TRBV19	TRBJ2-7
CASSKTGLWNTIYF	TGTGCCAGCAGTAAAACAGGGCTATGGAACACCATATATTTT	NA	NA	TRBV27	TRBJ1-3
CASSSDRRTEAFF	TGTGCCAGCAGCTCCGACAGGAGGACTGAAGCTTTCTTT	NA	NA	TRBV11-2	TRBJ1-1
CASSRPGTRGETQYF	TGCGCCAGCAGCCGGCCCGGGACTAGAGGGGAGACCCAGTACTTC	NA	TRBD2	TRBV4-1	TRBJ2-5
CAGSFIGGANEQFF	TGTGCCGGCAGCTTCATCGGCGGGGCCAATGAGCAGTTCTTC	NA	NA	TRBV11-3	TRBJ2-1
CASSLGTSATTDTQYF	TGCGCCAGCAGCCTAGGGACTAGCGCGACGACAGATACGCAGTATTTT	NA	TRBD2	TRBV5-1	TRBJ2-3
CASSLWQYQETQYF	TGTGCCAGCAGCTTATGGCAATACCAAGAGACCCAGTACTTC	once	NA	TRBV11-2	TRBJ2-5
CATDSGTITGELFF	TGTGCCACTGACAGCGGGACGATCACCGGGGAGCTGTTTTTT	NA	TRBD2	TRBV4-2	TRBJ2-2
CASSQEPGQGPSEQFF	TGCGCCAGCAGCCAAGAGCCGGGACAGGGTCCAAGTGAGCAGTTCTTC	NA	TRBD1	TRBV4-3	TRBJ2-1